This T cell receptor beta chain was captured by sequencing in a study of shared clonotypes between healthy human individuals. Study outcomes and limitations: There were few donors, and this limited the genetic and exposure-history diversity represented.

Sequencing used immunoSEQ multiplex PCR; TCRdb keeps in-frame clones, though not all of them. This table holds approximately 350,000 clones, approximately 74% found once. This clone was seen only once. What it binds is not known. Trimming at V came to 6 bases and at J to 4 bases, leaving 12 bases not matched to a gene. The CDR3 totals 16 residues. CDR1 and CDR2 from the germline V gene are MNHEY and SMNVEV (reference sequence). What was sequenced was memory CD4+ T cells sorted from blood. Described subset: CD45RA-negative fraction. The chain is built from TRBV27 and TRBJ1-5; 7 nucleotides align to TRBD1. The sequence came from a man under 40 in good health. CDR3 residues: CASRLTTGVGNQPQHF. The CDR3, as DNA: TGTGCCAGCAGGCTAACCACAGGGGTAGGGAATCAGCCCCAGCATTTT.